These 18 T cell receptor beta chains came from one sample sequenced in a study of shared clonotypes between healthy human individuals. Assay used: immunoSEQ multiplex PCR; TCRdb lists only in-frame clones, some missing. The table shows about 1.5 million clones, with roughly 97% occurring only once. Sequences were obtained from naive CD4+ T cells sorted from blood. Regarding subset: CD45RA+ positively selected. Source of these receptors: a man aged 30 to 39 in good health.

This clone has just one count. V and J are TRBV2 and TRBJ2-7, with 10 bases matching TRBD1. Looked up from germline, CDR1 is SNHLY and CDR2 is FYNNEI. The CDR3 is made up of 12 amino acids. Trimming cost V 6 bases and J 7 bases; bases outside gene matches: 3. The CDR3 is CASRDRGQEQYF. The DNA for the CDR3 is TGTGCCAGCAGAGACAGGGGGCAGGAGCAGTACTTC.

Worth noting for this clone: The sample holds other DNA sequences that translate to the same CDR3. This rearrangement joins TRBV5-4 to TRBJ1-5; a possible D gene is TRBD1 (6 bases). This CDR3 comprises 15 residues. Per germline, CDR1 SGHNT and CDR2 YYREEE (reference sequence). Trimming took 0 bases from V and 2 from J, leaving 9 bases between them. CDR3 sequence: CASSLGPGGNQPQHF. CDR3 nucleotide sequence: TGTGCCAGCAGCTTGGGACCAGGGGGCAATCAGCCCCAGCATTTT.

The V and J genes are TRBV7-6 and TRBJ2-7; 7 bases are shared with TRBD2. From germline, CDR1 is SGHVS and CDR2 FNYEAQ. CDR3 size: 15 residues. V was clipped by 0 bases and J by 3 bases; unmatched bases: 5. DNA for the CDR3: TGTGCCAGCAGCTTAGCGGTAGCGGGTAGCTACGAGCAGTACTTC. Translated: CASSLAVAGSYEQYF.

The DNA for the CDR3 is TGTGCCAGCAGACAGGGGGCCGAGGCCACTGAAGCTTTCTTT. Translation gives CASRQGAEATEAFF. V is TRBV5-4 and J is TRBJ1-1; 9 bases agree with TRBD1. Per germline, CDR1 SGHNT and CDR2 YYREEE (reference sequence). V shed 5 bases, J shed 4 bases, and the junction held 6 bases outside the gene matches. CDR3 length equals 14 residues.

The chain uses TRBV28 and TRBJ1-5; no definite D call. With 8 bases removed from V and 2 bases from J, the gap between germline ends came to 10 bases. Germline CDR1 reads MDHEN; CDR2 reads SYDVKM. The CDR3 length is 13 residues. The DNA of the CDR3 is TGTGCCAGCGGGTTTGGGGGCAATCAGCCCCAGCATTTT. Protein sequence: CASGFGGNQPQHF.

This chain uses TRBV7-6 with TRBJ2-1, with a possible D match to TRBD1 (6 bases). V dropped 0 bases and J dropped 8 bases, with 20 bases sitting between them. The germline V gene has CDR1 SGHVS and CDR2 FNYEAQ. The CDR3 consists of 17 residues. The CDR3 nucleotides read TGTGCCAGCAGCTTAGCGTCCGGACAGTCGACTTTCGATGAGCAGTTCTTC. This gives the protein CASSLASGQSTFDEQFF.

This sequence joins TRBV29-1 and TRBJ2-1; D tentatively fits TRBD1 or TRBD2 (5 bases each). The V end lost 1 base, the J end lost 3 bases, and 10 bases lay between the germline ends. CDR1 is SQVTM and CDR2 is ANQGSEA in the germline V gene. The CDR3 runs 14 residues. The CDR3 bases are TGCAGCGTTGAAGGGGGACGGGGCTACAATGAGCAGTTCTTC. It codes for CSVEGGRGYNEQFF.

This rearrangement joins TRBV14 to TRBJ1-4; the D gene is possibly TRBD1 (6 bases). The germline gives CDR1 SGHDN, CDR2 FVKESK. The CDR3 loop spans 14 amino acids. Trimming took off 4 bases at V and 7 bases at J, with 13 bases between the two ends. The CDR3 loop is CASSPRQASEKLFF. The DNA for the CDR3 is TGTGCCAGCAGCCCTCGACAGGCGAGTGAAAAACTGTTTTTT.

This chain connects TRBV19 to TRBJ2-7; 7 bases fit TRBD1. The germline CDR1 and CDR2 sequences are LNHDA and SQIVND (reference sequence). The length of the CDR3 is 15 residues. J was trimmed by 3 bases and V by 7 bases; bases with no gene match: 12. CDR3 amino acids: CASTARTGWLYEQYF. The CDR3 coding sequence is TGTGCCAGTACCGCGCGGACAGGCTGGCTCTACGAGCAGTACTTC.

This clone has a single count. The rearrangement uses TRBV28 and TRBJ1-5; perhaps TRBD1 as D (6 bases). Germline V CDR1 and CDR2: MDHEN, SYDVKM. The CDR3 extends over 13 amino acids. The V gene lost 6 bases and the J gene lost 2 bases, with 8 bases spanning the gap. CDR3 bases: TGTGCCAGCAGCCGACAGGGCAATCAGCCCCAGCATTTT. This codes for CASSRQGNQPQHF.

The gene calls are TRBV19 and TRBJ2-1, with D tentatively TRBD1 or TRBD2 (6 bases each). Per the germline V gene, CDR1 is LNHDA and CDR2 is SQIVND (reference sequence). V lost 4 bases and J lost 9, with 19 bases in between. The CDR3 length is 15 residues. The CDR3 reads CASSTRGLALREQFF. The CDR3 DNA is TGTGCCAGTAGTACCCGGGGGCTAGCGCTTCGTGAGCAGTTCTTC. Full variable domain (outside the CDR3, taken from reference TRBV19 and TRBJ2-1): DGGITQSPKYLFRKEGQNVTLSCEQNLNHDAMYWYRQDPGQGLRLIYYSQIVNDFQKGDIAEGYSVSREKKESFPLTVTSAQKNPTAFYLCASSTRGLALREQFFGPGTRLTVL.

V gene TRBV7-6 combines with J gene TRBJ2-3; 11 bases line up with TRBD2. The CDR3 consists of 16 residues. CDR1 and CDR2 from the germline V gene are SGHVS and FNYEAQ. Trimming at V came to 5 bases and at J to 4 bases, leaving 8 bases not matched to a gene. Here the CDR3 reads CASSTLAGVGSDTQYF. CDR3 coding DNA: TGTGCCAGCAGCACACTAGCGGGAGTGGGGTCAGATACGCAGTATTTT. Combining the CDR3 with reference TRBV7-6 and TRBJ2-3 gives the whole variable domain GAGVSQSPRYKVTKRGQDVALRCDPISGHVSLYWYRQALGQGPEFLTYFNYEAQQDKSGLPNDRFSAERPEGSISTLTIQRTEQRDSAMYRCASSTLAGVGSDTQYFGPGTRLTVL.

V and J are TRBV10-1 and TRBJ2-5; TRBD2 might be the D (6 bases). The CDR3 covers 13 residues. In germline, CDR1 is WNHNN, CDR2 SYGVQD (reference sequence). V was cut by 2 bases and J by 5 bases, with 9 bases left in between. The CDR3 DNA is TGCGCCAGCAGTGAGGGGGGGACTGAGACCCAGTACTTC. This translates into CASSEGGTETQYF.

The rearrangement links TRBV7-3 to TRBJ2-1, with TRBD2 matching 7 bases. The CDR3 spans 15 residues. Germline values: CDR1 SGHTA, CDR2 FQGTGA. V was clipped by 6 bases and J by 7 bases; unmatched bases: 12. CDR3 DNA: TGTGCCAGCAGTCCCCCGGGACTATACAAAAATGAGCAGTTCTTC. Translated, it gives CASSPPGLYKNEQFF.

CDR3 loop: CASSPLPSGSYEQYF. CDR3 nucleotide sequence: TGTGCCAGCAGCCCTCTCCCTAGCGGATCCTACGAGCAGTACTTC. The chain has TRBV6-5 and TRBJ2-7, with TRBD2 matching over 7 bases. The germline V gene has CDR1 MNHEY and CDR2 SVGAGI. The CDR3 is 15 amino acids. V shed 6 bases and J 1 base; nucleotides not matched to a gene: 9.

CDR3 loop: CASSPGQGNQPQHF. In DNA form, the CDR3 reads TGTGCCAGCAGCCCGGGACAGGGCAATCAGCCCCAGCATTTT. The rearrangement uses TRBV5-4 and TRBJ1-5; 8 positions agree with TRBD1. The CDR3 contains 14 residues. V lost 4 bases to trimming and J lost 2 bases; unmatched junction nucleotides: 2. Germline V gene lookup returns CDR1 SGHNT and CDR2 YYREEE (reference sequence). Full variable domain (missing parts from reference TRBV5-4 and TRBJ1-5): ETGVTQSPTHLIKTRGQQVTLRCSSQSGHNTVSWYQQALGQGPQFIFQYYREEENGRGNFPPRFSGLQFPNYSSELNVNALELDDSALYLCASSPGQGNQPQHFGDGTRLSIL.

The chain recombines TRBV20-1 with TRBJ2-1; no clear D. The CDR3 extends over 8 amino acids. Trimming shortened V by 6 bases and J by 15 bases, and 9 bases separated the two germline ends. The germline CDR1 and CDR2 sequences are DFQATT and SNEGSKA (reference sequence). CDR3 in amino acids: CSANPGFF. The CDR3 DNA is TGCAGTGCAAACCCTGGGTTCTTC.

In this sample, this clone turned up once. J is TRBJ1-1 and V is TRBV20-1; TRBD1 aligns across 7 bases. CDR1 and CDR2 from the germline V gene are DFQATT and SNEGSKA (reference sequence). V dropped 6 bases and J dropped 11; count of bases not matched to a gene: 9. CDR3 size: 11 residues. This CDR3 is CSALTGPWAFF. The CDR3 coding sequence is TGCAGTGCGCTGACAGGGCCTTGGGCTTTCTTT.